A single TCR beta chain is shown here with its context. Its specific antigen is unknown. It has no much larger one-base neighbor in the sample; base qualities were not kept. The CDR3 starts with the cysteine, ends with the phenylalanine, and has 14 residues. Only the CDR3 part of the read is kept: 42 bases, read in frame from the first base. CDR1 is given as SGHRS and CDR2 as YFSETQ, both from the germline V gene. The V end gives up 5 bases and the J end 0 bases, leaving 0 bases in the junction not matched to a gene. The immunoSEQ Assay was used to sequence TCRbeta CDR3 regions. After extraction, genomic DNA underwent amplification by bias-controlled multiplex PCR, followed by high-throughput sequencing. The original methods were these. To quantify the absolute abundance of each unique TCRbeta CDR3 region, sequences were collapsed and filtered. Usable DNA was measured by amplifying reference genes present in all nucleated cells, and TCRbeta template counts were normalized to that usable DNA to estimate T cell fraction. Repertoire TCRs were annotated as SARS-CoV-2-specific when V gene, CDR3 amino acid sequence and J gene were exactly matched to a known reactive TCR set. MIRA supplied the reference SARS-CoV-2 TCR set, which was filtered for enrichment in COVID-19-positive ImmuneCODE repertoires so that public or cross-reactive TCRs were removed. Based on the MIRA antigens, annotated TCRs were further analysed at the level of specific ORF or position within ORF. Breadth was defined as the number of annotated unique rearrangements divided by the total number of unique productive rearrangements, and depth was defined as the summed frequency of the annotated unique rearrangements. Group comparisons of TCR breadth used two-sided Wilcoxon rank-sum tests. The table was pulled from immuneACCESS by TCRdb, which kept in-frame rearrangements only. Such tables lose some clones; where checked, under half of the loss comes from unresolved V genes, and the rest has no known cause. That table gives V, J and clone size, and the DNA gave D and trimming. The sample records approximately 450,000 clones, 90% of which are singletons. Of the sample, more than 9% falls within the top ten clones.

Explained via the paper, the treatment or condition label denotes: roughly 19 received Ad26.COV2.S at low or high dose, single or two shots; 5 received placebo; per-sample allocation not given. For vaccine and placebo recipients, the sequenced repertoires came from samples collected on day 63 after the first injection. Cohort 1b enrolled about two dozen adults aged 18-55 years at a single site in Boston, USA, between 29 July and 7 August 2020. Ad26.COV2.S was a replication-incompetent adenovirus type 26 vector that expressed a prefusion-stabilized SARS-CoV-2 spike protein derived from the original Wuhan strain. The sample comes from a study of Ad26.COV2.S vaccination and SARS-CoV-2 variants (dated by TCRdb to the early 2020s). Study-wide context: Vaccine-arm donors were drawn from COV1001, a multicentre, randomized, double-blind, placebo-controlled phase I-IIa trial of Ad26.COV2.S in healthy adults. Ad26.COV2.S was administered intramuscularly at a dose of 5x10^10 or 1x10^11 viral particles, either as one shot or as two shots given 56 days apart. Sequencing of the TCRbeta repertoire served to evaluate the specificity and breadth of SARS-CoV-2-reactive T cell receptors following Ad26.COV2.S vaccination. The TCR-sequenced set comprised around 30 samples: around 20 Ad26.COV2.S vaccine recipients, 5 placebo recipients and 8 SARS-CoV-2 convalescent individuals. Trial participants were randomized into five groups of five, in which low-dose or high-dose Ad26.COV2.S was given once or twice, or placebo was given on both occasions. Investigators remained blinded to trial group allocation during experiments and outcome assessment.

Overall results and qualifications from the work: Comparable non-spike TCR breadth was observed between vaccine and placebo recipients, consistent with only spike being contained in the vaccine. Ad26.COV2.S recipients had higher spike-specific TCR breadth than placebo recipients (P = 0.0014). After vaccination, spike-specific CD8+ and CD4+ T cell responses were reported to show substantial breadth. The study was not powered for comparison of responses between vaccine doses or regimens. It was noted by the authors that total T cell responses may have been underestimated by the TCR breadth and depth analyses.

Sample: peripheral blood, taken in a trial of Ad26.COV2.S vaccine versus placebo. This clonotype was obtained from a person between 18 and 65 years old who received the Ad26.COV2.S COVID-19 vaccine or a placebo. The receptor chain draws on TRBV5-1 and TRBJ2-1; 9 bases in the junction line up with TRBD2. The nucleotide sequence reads TGCGCCAGCAGTAGCGGGAGCTCCTACAATGAGCAGTTCTTC. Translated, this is CASSSGSSYNEQFF.